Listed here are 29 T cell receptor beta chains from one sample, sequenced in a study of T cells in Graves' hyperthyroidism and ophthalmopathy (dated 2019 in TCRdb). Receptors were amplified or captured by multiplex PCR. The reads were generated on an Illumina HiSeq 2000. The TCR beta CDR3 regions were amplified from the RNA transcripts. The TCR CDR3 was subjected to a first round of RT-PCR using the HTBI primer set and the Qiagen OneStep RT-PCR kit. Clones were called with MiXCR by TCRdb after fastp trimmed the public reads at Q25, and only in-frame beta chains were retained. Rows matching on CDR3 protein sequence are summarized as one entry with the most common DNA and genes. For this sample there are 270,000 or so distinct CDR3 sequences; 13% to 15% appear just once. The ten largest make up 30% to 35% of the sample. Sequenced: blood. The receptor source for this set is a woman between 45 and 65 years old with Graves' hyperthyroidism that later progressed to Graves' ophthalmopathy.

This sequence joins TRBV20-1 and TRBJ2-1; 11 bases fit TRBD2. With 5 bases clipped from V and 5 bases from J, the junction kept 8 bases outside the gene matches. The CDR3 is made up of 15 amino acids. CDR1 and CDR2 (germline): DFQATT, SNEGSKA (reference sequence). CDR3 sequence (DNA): TGCAGTGCTCAAACCGGGACTAGCGGAGACAATGAGCAGTTCTTC. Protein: CSAQTGTSGDNEQFF.

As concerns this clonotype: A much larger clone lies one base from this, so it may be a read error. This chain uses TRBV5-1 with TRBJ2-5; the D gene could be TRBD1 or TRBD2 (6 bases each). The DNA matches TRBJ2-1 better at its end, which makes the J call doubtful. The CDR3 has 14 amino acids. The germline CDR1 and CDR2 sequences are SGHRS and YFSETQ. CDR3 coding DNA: TGCGCCAGCAGCTCACAGGGAGGAGAAGAGACCCAGTTCTTC. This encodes CASSSQGGEETQFF.

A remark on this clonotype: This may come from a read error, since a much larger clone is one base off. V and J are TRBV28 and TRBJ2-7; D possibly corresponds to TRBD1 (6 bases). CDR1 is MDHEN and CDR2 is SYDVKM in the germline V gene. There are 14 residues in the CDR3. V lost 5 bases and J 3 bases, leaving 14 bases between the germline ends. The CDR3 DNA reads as TGTGCCAGCAGTGAAAAACAGGGTGGCTACGAGCAGTACTTC. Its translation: CASSEKQGGYEQYF.

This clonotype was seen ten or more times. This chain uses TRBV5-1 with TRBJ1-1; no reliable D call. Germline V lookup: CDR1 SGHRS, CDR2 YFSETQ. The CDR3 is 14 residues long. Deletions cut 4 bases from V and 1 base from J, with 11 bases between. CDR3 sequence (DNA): TGCGCCAGCAGCCCGGACTTCCCGAACACTGAAGCTTTCTTT. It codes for CASSPDFPNTEAFF.

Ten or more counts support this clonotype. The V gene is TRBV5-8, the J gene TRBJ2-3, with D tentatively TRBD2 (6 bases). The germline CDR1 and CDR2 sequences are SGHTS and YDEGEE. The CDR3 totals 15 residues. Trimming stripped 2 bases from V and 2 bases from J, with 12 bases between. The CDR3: CASSLPGLLTDTQYF. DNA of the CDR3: TGTGCCAGCAGCTTACCGGGACTCCTCACAGATACGCAGTATTTT.

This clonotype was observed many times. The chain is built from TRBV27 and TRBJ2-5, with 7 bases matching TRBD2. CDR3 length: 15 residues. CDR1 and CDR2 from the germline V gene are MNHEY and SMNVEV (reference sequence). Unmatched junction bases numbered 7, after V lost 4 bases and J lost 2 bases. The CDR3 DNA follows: TGTGCCAGCAGTTCGCTAGCGGCAAATCAAGAGACCCAGTACTTC. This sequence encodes CASSSLAANQETQYF.

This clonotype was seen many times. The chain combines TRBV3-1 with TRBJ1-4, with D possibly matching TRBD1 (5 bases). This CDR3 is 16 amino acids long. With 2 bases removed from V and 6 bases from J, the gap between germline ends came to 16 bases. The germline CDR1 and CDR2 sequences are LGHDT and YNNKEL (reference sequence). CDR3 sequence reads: CASSQPLFGADEKLFF. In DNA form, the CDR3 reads TGTGCCAGCAGCCAACCCCTGTTCGGGGCTGATGAAAAACTGTTTTTT.

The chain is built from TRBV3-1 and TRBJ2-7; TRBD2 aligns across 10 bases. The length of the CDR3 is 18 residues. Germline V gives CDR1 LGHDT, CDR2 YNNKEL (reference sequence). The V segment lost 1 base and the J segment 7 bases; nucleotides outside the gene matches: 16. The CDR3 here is CASSQVLAGVSPYNEQYF. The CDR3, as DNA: TGTGCCAGCAGCCAAGTCCTAGCGGGAGTTAGCCCCTACAATGAGCAGTACTTC.

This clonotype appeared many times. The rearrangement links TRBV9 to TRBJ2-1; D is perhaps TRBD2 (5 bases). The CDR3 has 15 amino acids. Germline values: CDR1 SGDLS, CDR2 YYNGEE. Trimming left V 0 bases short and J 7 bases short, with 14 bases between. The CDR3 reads CASSVGTLFTNEQFF. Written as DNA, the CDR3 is TGTGCCAGCAGCGTAGGGACTCTCTTTACAAATGAGCAGTTCTTC.

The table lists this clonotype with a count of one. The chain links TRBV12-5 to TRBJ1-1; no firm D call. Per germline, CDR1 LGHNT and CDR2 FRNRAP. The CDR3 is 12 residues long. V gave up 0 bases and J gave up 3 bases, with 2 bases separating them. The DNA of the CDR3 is TGTGCTAGTGGTTTGGTACACACTGAAGCTTTCTTT. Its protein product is CASGLVHTEAFF. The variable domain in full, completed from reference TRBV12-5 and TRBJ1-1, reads DARVTQTPRHKVTEMGQEVTMRCQPILGHNTVFWYRQTMMQGLELLAYFRNRAPLDDSGMPKDRFSAEMPDATLATLKIQPSEPRDSAVYFCASGLVHTEAFFGQGTRLTVV.

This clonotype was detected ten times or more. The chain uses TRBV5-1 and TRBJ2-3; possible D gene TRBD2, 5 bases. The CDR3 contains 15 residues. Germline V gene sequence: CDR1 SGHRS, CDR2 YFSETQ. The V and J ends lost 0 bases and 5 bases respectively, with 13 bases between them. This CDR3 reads CASSLAKGGQDTQYF. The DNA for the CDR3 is TGCGCCAGCAGCTTGGCTAAGGGCGGGCAAGATACGCAGTATTTT.

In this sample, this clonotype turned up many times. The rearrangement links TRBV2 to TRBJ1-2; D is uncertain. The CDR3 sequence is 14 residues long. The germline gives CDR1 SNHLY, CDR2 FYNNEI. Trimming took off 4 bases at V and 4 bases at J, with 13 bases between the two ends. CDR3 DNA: TGTGCCAGCAGTGGGAGGCGGCAGTCCTATGGCTACACCTTC. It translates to CASSGRRQSYGYTF.

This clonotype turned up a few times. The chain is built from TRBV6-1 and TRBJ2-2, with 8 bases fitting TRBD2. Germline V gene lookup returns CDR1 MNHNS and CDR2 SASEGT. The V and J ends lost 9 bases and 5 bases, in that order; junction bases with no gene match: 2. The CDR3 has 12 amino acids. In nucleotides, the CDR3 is TGTGCCAGGCGCGGGAGGACCGGGGAGCTGTTTTTT. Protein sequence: CARRGRTGELFF.

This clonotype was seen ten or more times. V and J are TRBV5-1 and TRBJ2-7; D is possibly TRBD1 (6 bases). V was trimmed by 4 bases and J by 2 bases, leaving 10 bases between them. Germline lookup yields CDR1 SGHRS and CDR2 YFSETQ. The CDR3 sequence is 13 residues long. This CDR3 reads CASSPDRPYEQYF. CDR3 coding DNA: TGCGCCAGCAGCCCTGACAGGCCCTACGAGCAGTACTTC. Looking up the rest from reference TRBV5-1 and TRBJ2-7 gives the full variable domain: KAGVTQTPRYLIKTRGQQVTLSCSPISGHRSVSWYQQTPGQGLQFLFEYFSETQRNKGNFPGRFSGRQFSNSRSEMNVSTLELGDSALYLCASSPDRPYEQYFGPGTRLTVT.

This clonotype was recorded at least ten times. CDR3: CASSFGQGSYGYTF. CDR3 nucleotide sequence: TGTGCCAGCAGTTTCGGACAGGGGAGTTATGGCTACACCTTC. The chain uses TRBV12-3 or TRBV12-4 and TRBJ1-2, with TRBD1 matching over 9 bases. V lost 3 bases, J lost 5 bases, and 4 bases stayed unmatched. The CDR3 runs 14 residues.

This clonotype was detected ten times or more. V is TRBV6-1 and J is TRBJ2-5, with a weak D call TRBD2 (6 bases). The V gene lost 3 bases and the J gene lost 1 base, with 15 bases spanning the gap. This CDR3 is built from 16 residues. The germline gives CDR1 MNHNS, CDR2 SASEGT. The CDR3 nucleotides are TGTGCCAGCAGTGATTGGTGGGGGGACGGCCAAGAGACCCAGTACTTC. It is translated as CASSDWWGDGQETQYF.

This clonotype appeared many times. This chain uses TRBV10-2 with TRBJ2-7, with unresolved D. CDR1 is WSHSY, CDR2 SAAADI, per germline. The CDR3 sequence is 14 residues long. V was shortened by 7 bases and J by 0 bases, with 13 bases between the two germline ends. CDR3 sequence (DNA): TGCGCCAGCACGGATCACAAGAGCTCCTACGAGCAGTACTTC. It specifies CASTDHKSSYEQYF.

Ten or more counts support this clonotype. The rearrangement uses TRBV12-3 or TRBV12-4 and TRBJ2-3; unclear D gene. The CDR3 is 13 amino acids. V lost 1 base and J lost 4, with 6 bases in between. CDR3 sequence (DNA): TGTGCCAGCAGTTTAGATATGGCAGATACGCAGTATTTT. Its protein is CASSLDMADTQYF.

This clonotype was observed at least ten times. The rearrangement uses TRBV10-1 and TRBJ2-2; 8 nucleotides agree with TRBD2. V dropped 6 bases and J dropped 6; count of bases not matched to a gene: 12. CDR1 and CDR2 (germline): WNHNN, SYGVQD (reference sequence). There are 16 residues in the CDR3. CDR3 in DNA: TGCGCCAGCAGCCTAAGCGGGAGCTTGACCGCCGGGGAGCTGTTTTTT. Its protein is CASSLSGSLTAGELFF.

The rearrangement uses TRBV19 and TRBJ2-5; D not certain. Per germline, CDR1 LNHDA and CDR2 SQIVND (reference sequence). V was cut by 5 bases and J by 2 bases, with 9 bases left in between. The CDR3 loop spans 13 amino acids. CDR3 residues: CASSQLKQETQYF. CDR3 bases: TGTGCCAGTAGTCAGTTGAAGCAAGAGACCCAGTACTTC.

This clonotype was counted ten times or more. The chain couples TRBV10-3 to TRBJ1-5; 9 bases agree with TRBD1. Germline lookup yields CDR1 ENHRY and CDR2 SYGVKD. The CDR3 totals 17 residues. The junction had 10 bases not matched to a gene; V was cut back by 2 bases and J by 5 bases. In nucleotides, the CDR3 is TGTGCCATCAGTGAGACCGTACCGGGACAGGGATATCAGCCCCAGCATTTT. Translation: CAISETVPGQGYQPQHF.

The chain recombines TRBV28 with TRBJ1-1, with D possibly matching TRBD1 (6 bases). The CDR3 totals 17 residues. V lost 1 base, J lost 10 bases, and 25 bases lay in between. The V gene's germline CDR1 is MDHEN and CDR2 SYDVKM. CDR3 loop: CASSLSLGDGKRGVAFF. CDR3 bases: TGTGCCAGCAGTTTATCCCTTGGGGACGGGAAAAGGGGGGTAGCTTTCTTT.

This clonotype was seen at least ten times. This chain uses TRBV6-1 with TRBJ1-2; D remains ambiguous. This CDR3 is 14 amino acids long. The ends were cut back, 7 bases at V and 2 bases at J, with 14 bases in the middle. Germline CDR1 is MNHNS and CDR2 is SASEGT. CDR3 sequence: CASMSGFQNYGYTF. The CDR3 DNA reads TGTGCCAGCATGTCTGGTTTTCAAAACTATGGCTACACCTTC.

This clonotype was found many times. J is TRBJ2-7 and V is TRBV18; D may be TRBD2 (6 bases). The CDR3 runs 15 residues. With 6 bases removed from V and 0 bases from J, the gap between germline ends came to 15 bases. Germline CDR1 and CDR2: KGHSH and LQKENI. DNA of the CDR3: TGTGCCAGCTCCCCGGGGCGCGGGGCCTCCTACGAGCAGTACTTC. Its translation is CASSPGRGASYEQYF.

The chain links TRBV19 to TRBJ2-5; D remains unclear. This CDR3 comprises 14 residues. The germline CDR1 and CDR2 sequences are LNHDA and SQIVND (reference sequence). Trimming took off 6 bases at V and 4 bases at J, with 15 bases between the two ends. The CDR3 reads CASSRIHGGETQYF. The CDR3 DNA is TGTGCCAGTAGCAGGATCCATGGCGGAGAGACCCAGTACTTC.

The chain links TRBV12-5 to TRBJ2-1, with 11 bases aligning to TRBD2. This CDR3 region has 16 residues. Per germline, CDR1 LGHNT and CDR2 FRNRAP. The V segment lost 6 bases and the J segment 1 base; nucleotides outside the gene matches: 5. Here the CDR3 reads CASGLGLAESYNEQFF. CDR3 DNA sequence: TGTGCTAGTGGACTGGGACTAGCGGAGTCCTACAATGAGCAGTTCTTC.

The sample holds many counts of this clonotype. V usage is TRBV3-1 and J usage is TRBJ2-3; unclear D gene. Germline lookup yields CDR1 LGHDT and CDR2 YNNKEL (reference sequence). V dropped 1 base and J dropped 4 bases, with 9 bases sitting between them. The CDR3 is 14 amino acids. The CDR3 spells CASSQGVDSDTQYF. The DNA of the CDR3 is TGTGCCAGCAGCCAAGGGGTGGATTCAGATACGCAGTATTTT.

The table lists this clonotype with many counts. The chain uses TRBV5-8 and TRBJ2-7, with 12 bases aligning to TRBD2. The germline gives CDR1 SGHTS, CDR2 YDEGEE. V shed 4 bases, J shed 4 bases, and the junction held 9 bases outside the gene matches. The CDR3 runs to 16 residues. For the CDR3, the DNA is TGTGCCAGCAGCCTCTACGGACTAGCGGGAAATTACGAGCAGTACTTC. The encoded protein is CASSLYGLAGNYEQYF.

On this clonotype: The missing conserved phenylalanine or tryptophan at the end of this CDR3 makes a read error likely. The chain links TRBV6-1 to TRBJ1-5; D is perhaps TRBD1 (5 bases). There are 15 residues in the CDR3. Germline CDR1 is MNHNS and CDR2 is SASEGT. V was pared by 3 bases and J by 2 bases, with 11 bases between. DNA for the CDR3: TGTGCCAGCAGTGAGGGGGGGTTGGGCAATCAGCCCCAGCATTTA. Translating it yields CASSEGGLGNQPQHL.